A single sample is the source of the 28 T cell receptor beta chains below, sequenced in a study of T cell clones after liver transplantation. Repertoires were generated with immunoSEQ multiplex PCR, while TCRdb's copy carries only in-frame clones and drops some. Of about 76,000 clones listed, approximately 87% were seen once; the top ten hold less than 3.5%. The sequenced sample was CD4+ T cells from blood, obtained at the 22-month timepoint. Receptors originate from a human patient who received a liver transplant. The graft donor may be the source of some T cells.

J is TRBJ2-6 and V is TRBV1. TRBV1 counts as a pseudogene. CDR3 length: 18 amino acids. The CDR3 is CTSRHLRLCTSRANVLTF. The CDR3 DNA sequence: TGCACCAGCAGGCATCTGCGTTTGTGCACAAGTCGGGCCAACGTCCTGACTTTC.

The chain uses TRBV29-1 and TRBJ1-1; D is uncertain. Germline V gene sequence: CDR1 SQVTM, CDR2 ANQGSEA. The germline V and J ends were trimmed by 7 bases and 3 bases, with 18 bases remaining between them. The CDR3 contains 14 residues. The CDR3 nucleotides are TGCAGCGGCGGCGAGACGGATATAGACACTGAAGCTTTCTTT. Amino acids: CSGGETDIDTEAFF. Full variable domain (remainder filled in from reference TRBV29-1 and TRBJ1-1): SAVISQKPSRDICQRGTSLTIQCQVDSQVTMMFWYRQQPGQSLTLIATANQGSEATYESGFVIDKFPISRPNLTFSTLTVSNMSPEDSSIYLCSGGETDIDTEAFFGQGTRLTVV.

The chain combines TRBV6-5 with TRBJ2-7; a weak D match, TRBD2 (5 bases). Germline V gene sequence: CDR1 MNHEY, CDR2 SVGAGI. Trimming cost V 6 bases and J 5 bases, with 11 bases left between them. This CDR3 is built from 12 residues. The DNA of the CDR3 is TGTGCCAGCAGCCCCCGGGGTGACGAGCAGTACTTC. Translated: CASSPRGDEQYF.

The V call is TRBV27, the J call TRBJ1-2, with D maybe TRBD1 (5 bases). The CDR3 sequence is 14 residues long. CDR1 MNHEY and CDR2 SMNVEV come from the germline V gene (reference sequence). Trimming pared 6 bases from V and 4 bases from J, leaving 15 bases between. CDR3 in DNA: TGTGCCAGCAGCCCAGGGCGCCCGATCTATGGCTACACCTTC. Its protein is CASSPGRPIYGYTF.

The chain employs TRBV11-2 and TRBJ1-1; the D gene is possibly TRBD1 (5 bases). The germline V gene encodes CDR1 SGHAT and CDR2 FQNNGV. The CDR3 contains 13 residues. Trimming shortened V by 5 bases and J by 1 base, and 8 bases separated the two germline ends. CDR3 sequence reads: CASSKQENTEAFF. CDR3 in DNA: TGTGCCAGCAGCAAACAGGAGAACACTGAAGCTTTCTTT.

The chain is built from TRBV9 and TRBJ2-7, with D unclear. Germline CDR1 SGDLS, CDR2 YYNGEE. This CDR3 contains 15 residues. V was clipped by 0 bases and J by 3 bases, with 13 bases between them. CDR3 amino acids: CASSVDGRQDYEQYF. The CDR3 coding sequence is TGTGCCAGCAGCGTAGACGGACGGCAAGACTACGAGCAGTACTTC.

The chain employs TRBV5-1 and TRBJ2-3; tentative D call: TRBD2 (6 bases). The germline V gene encodes CDR1 SGHRS and CDR2 YFSETQ. There are 14 residues in the CDR3. The V and J ends lost 3 bases and 6 bases respectively, with 14 bases between them. CDR3 nucleotides: TGCGCCAGCAGCTCGGGACTTCTGGCGGATACGCAGTATTTT. It yields the protein CASSSGLLADTQYF.

The rearrangement links TRBV7-2 to TRBJ2-1, with 10 bases fitting TRBD2. Germline CDR1 is SGHTA and CDR2 is FQGNSA. V was pared by 5 bases and J by 14 bases, with 12 bases of the junction left unmatched. This CDR3 has 14 amino acids. Here the CDR3 reads CASSVTSGASQEFF. The CDR3 bases are TGTGCCAGCAGCGTCACTAGCGGGGCGTCTCAGGAGTTCTTC.

The chain carries TRBV7-2 and TRBJ2-1; D call uncertain. The CDR3 is 12 amino acids. CDR1 and CDR2 from the germline V gene are SGHTA and FQGNSA. Between the trimmed V and J ends, which lost 5 bases and 7 bases, there was a span of 9 bases. For the CDR3, the DNA is TGTGCCAGCAGCGGAAATCTGAATGAGCAGTTCTTC. Translating gives CASSGNLNEQFF.

V and J are TRBV7-2 and TRBJ1-5; 12 nucleotides align to TRBD1. The CDR3 consists of 15 residues. The germline V gene has CDR1 SGHTA and CDR2 FQGNSA. V shed 1 base and J 7 bases; nucleotides not matched to a gene: 2. The CDR3 here is CASSLEGTGGQPQHF. DNA of the CDR3: TGTGCCAGCAGCTTAGAGGGGACAGGGGGCCAGCCCCAGCATTTT.

The CDR3 DNA reads TGCGCCAGCAGCCAAGTTGGGATAGTTGACTATGGCTACACCTTC. Translating it yields CASSQVGIVDYGYTF. The V and J genes are TRBV4-3 and TRBJ1-2; D is ambiguous. V was trimmed by 1 base and J by 3 bases, leaving 12 bases between them. The CDR3 sequence is 15 residues long. Per germline, CDR1 LGHNA and CDR2 YSLEER.

The chain is built from TRBV18 and TRBJ1-2; unclear D gene. The CDR3 is made up of 16 amino acids. Germline V gene sequence: CDR1 KGHSH, CDR2 LQKENI. Trimming took 1 base from V and 0 from J, leaving 12 bases between them. The CDR3, as DNA: TGTGCCAGCTCACCACAACTGCCGTCGGCTAACTATGGCTACACCTTC. This sequence encodes CASSPQLPSANYGYTF.

This clone appeared a few times. V gene TRBV6-4 combines with J gene TRBJ2-2, with a possible D match to TRBD1 (6 bases). The V and J ends lost 6 bases and 3 bases respectively, with 11 bases between them. CDR1 is MRHNA and CDR2 is SNTAGT in the germline V gene. The CDR3 is 14 amino acids. The CDR3 DNA reads TGTGCCAGCAGCCCGGACAGATACACCGGGGAGCTGTTTTTT. Its protein is CASSPDRYTGELFF.

This chain links TRBV7-9 with TRBJ1-2; D uncertain. This CDR3 spans 12 amino acids. The V gene's germline CDR1 is SEHNR and CDR2 FQNEAQ (reference sequence). Trimming took 5 bases from V and 4 from J, leaving 8 bases between them. The CDR3 nucleotides read TGTGCCAGCAGCCCGAGGACCTATGGCTACACCTTC. Translated, it gives CASSPRTYGYTF.

In this sample, this clone turned up a few times. The chain recombines TRBV2 with TRBJ2-7; no firm D call. Germline loops: CDR1 SNHLY, CDR2 FYNNEI. The CDR3 loop spans 12 amino acids. V gave up 1 base and J gave up 3 bases, with 4 bases separating them. DNA of the CDR3: TGTGCCAGCAGTGAAGGTGTCTACGAGCAGTACTTC. Translated, it gives CASSEGVYEQYF.

The chain carries TRBV7-9 and TRBJ2-4, with D possibly TRBD2 on 6 matching bases. Trimming left V 1 base short and J 14 bases short, with 12 bases between. The germline gives CDR1 SEHNR, CDR2 FQNEAQ (reference sequence). The CDR3 runs 12 residues. CDR3: CASSLVGGDEYF. CDR3 nucleotide sequence: TGTGCCAGCAGCTTAGTGGGAGGTGATGAGTACTTC.

The J gene is TRBJ1-2, the V gene TRBV28; D might be TRBD1 (5 bases). V lost 5 bases and J 3 bases, leaving 13 bases between the germline ends. CDR3 length: 14 residues. Germline assignment: CDR1 MDHEN and CDR2 SYDVKM. DNA for the CDR3: TGTGCCAGCAGTGGGGGACTGGGAGACTATGGCTACACCTTC. It translates to CASSGGLGDYGYTF.

The rearrangement joins TRBV9 to TRBJ2-5; 7 bases fit TRBD2. V shed 0 bases, J shed 1 base, and the junction held 6 bases outside the gene matches. The CDR3 extends over 16 amino acids. CDR1 SGDLS and CDR2 YYNGEE come from the germline V gene. The CDR3 region is CASSVAPGGGQETQYF. As DNA, the CDR3 is TGTGCCAGCAGCGTAGCTCCGGGAGGAGGCCAAGAGACCCAGTACTTC.

The V call is TRBV5-4, the J call TRBJ2-1; 10 bases match TRBD2. Germline-derived CDR1 and CDR2 are SGHNT and YYREEE (reference sequence). The CDR3 has 14 amino acids. Trimming at V came to 4 bases and at J to 8 bases, leaving 6 bases not matched to a gene. The CDR3 protein is CASSPAGGSDEQFF. CDR3 coding DNA: TGTGCCAGCAGCCCAGCGGGAGGGTCGGATGAGCAGTTCTTC.

The chain employs TRBV7-9 and TRBJ2-2; D is ambiguous. Germline-derived CDR1 and CDR2 are SEHNR and FQNEAQ (reference sequence). Trimming took off 5 bases at V and 7 bases at J, with 17 bases between the two ends. The CDR3 totals 15 residues. The chain's CDR3 is CASSPTRSSIGELFF. In DNA, the CDR3 is TGTGCCAGCAGCCCCACAAGAAGCTCTATCGGGGAGCTGTTTTTT.

The J gene is TRBJ2-7, the V gene TRBV7-2, with D perhaps TRBD1 (6 bases). Germline V gene lookup returns CDR1 SGHTA and CDR2 FQGNSA. V was cut by 5 bases and J by 2 bases, with 13 bases left in between. The CDR3 is 14 residues long. The CDR3 loop reads CASSPGTRTYEQYF. In nucleotides, the CDR3 is TGTGCCAGCAGCCCCGGGACACGGACCTACGAGCAGTACTTC.

This chain joins TRBV2 and TRBJ2-1; 10 bases fit TRBD1. Germline V CDR1 and CDR2: SNHLY, FYNNEI. The CDR3 runs to 15 residues. V was pared by 3 bases and J by 2 bases, with 1 base of the junction left unmatched. The CDR3 DNA is TGTGCCAGCAGTGAGACAGGGGGCCCCTACAATGAGCAGTTCTTC. Translated, it gives CASSETGGPYNEQFF. The full variable domain, in which reference TRBV2 and TRBJ2-1 provide the parts outside the CDR3, is EPEVTQTPSHQVTQMGQEVILRCVPISNHLYFYWYRQILGQKVEFLVSFYNNEISEKSEIFDDQFSVERPDGSNFTLKIRSTKLEDSAMYFCASSETGGPYNEQFFGPGTRLTVL.

This clone appeared a single time. The rearrangement links TRBV6-5 to TRBJ2-2; D gene uncertain. Trimming pared 0 bases from V and 0 bases from J, leaving 8 bases between. Germline lookup yields CDR1 MNHEY and CDR2 SVGAGI. CDR3 length: 16 residues. The DNA for the CDR3 is TGTGCCAGCAGTTACTCGGCGAATGCGAACACCGGGGAGCTGTTTTTT. Translation gives CASSYSANANTGELFF.

This chain uses TRBV6-5 with TRBJ2-7, with 8 nucleotides matching TRBD1. This CDR3 is built from 13 residues. J was trimmed by 4 bases and V by 6 bases; bases with no gene match: 5. CDR1 is MNHEY, CDR2 SVGAGI, per germline. The CDR3 coding sequence is TGTGCCAGCAGAGGACAGGGACGTTACGAGCAGTACTTC. This translates into CASRGQGRYEQYF.

The chain recombines TRBV7-9 with TRBJ2-3; 9 bases match TRBD1. V dropped 1 base and J dropped 6; count of bases not matched to a gene: 5. CDR1 is SEHNR, CDR2 FQNEAQ, per germline (reference sequence). This CDR3 region has 15 residues. CDR3 nucleotide sequence: TGTGCCAGCAGCTTAGGGTTACAGGGGGCGGATACGCAGTATTTT. Translated, it gives CASSLGLQGADTQYF.

Details on this clone: The junction differs from germline at one of its ends, possibly a read error. The chain uses TRBV6-1 and TRBJ1-6; TRBD1 matches at 12 bases. Germline loops: CDR1 MNHNS, CDR2 SASEGT. This CDR3 comprises 21 residues. This chain's CDR3 is CASSEATGTGGRASFNSPLHF. For the CDR3, the DNA is TGTGCCAGCAGTGAAGCGACTGGGACAGGGGGCCGCGCCTCCTTTAATTCACCCCTCCACTTT.

DNA of the CDR3: TGCGCCAGCAGCCAGAGGGCCGATCAGCCCCAGCATTTT. Protein product: CASSQRADQPQHF. J is TRBJ1-5 and V is TRBV4-3; D not resolved. The V end lost 3 bases, the J end lost 5 bases, and 8 bases lay between the germline ends. The CDR3 runs to 13 residues. Looked up from germline, CDR1 is LGHNA and CDR2 is YSLEER.

The chain combines TRBV28 with TRBJ2-1, with TRBD2 as a possible D gene (6 bases). The germline V gene has CDR1 MDHEN and CDR2 SYDVKM. The CDR3 extends over 16 amino acids. V lost 2 bases, J lost 5 bases, and 16 bases lay in between. CDR3 coding DNA: TGTGCCAGCAGTTTAGTTCTCGGCGGGACCCACAATGAGCAGTTCTTC. Translated, it gives CASSLVLGGTHNEQFF. Full variable domain (remainder filled in from reference TRBV28 and TRBJ2-1): DVKVTQSSRYLVKRTGEKVFLECVQDMDHENMFWYRQDPGLGLRLIYFSYDVKMKEKGDIPEGYSVSREKKERFSLILESASTNQTSMYLCASSLVLGGTHNEQFFGPGTRLTVL.